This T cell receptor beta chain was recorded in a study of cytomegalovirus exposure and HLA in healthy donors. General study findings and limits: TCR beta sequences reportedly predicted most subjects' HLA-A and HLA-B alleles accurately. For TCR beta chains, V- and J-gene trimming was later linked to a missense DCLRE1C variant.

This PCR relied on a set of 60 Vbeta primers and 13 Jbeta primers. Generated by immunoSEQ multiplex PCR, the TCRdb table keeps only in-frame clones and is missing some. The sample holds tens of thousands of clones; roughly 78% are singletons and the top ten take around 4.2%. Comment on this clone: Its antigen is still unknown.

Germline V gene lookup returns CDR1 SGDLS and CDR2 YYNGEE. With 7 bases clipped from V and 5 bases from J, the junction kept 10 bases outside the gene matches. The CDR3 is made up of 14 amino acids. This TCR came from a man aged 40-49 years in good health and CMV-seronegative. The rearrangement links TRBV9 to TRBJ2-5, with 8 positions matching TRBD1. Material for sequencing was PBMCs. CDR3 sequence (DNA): TGTGCCAGCCCCCCTCAGGGGGCTAAGGAGACCCAGTACTTC. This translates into CASPPQGAKETQYF.